This TCR beta chain was observed in a study of technical replicates of blood from a few donors. CDR3 size: 15 residues. Trimming left V 3 bases short and J 4 bases short, with 12 bases between. CDR1 is LNHNV and CDR2 is YYDKDF in the germline V gene (reference sequence). Profiled with immunoSEQ multiplex PCR; TCRdb holds only in-frame clones, not every one. This sample has about 81,000 clones, with around 95% found just once. The TCR originated in a human donor in good health. The source material was T cells isolated from PBMCs. The chain links TRBV15 to TRBJ2-2, with D perhaps matching TRBD2 (7 bases). The CDR3 spells CATSSYREGTGELFF. DNA of the CDR3: TGTGCCACCAGCAGCTACAGGGAGGGCACCGGGGAGCTGTTTTTT.